This TCR beta chain was found in a study of a mutant IDH1 vaccine in newly diagnosed glioma. This sample's time point: week 35, safety follow-up. Vaccinated patients received 300 ug of mutant IDH1 20-mer peptide per dose, with topical imiquimod. Method: immunoSEQ multiplex PCR; TCRdb's copy keeps in-frame clones and lacks some. There are approximately 43,000 clones in the sample; roughly nine tenths occur only once, and roughly 1.5% lies in the top ten. The V and J ends lost 1 base and 4 bases respectively, with 8 bases between them. Germline loops: CDR1 SGHTA, CDR2 FQGNSA. The CDR3 contains 15 residues. A note on this clone: Its antigen is not known.

This TCR was recovered from a middle-aged man with glioma. The rearrangement uses TRBV7-2 and TRBJ2-6; D possibly corresponds to TRBD1 (5 bases). The sequences come from PBMCs, collected from a glioma patient whose treatment included an IDH1 peptide vaccine. This chain's CDR3 is CASSLGGAGANVLTF. CDR3 in DNA: TGTGCCAGCAGCTTAGGGGGCGCGGGGGCCAACGTCCTGACTTTC.